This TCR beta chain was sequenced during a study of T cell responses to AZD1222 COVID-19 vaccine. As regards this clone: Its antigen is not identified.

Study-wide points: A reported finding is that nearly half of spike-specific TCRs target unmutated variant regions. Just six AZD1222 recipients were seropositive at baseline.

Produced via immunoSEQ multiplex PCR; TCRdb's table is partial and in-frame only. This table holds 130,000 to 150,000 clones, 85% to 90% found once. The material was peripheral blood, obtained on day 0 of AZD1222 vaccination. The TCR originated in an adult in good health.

The CDR3 loop is CAWKANYGYTF. In DNA, the CDR3 is TGTGCCTGGAAAGCTAACTATGGCTACACCTTC. The gene calls are TRBV30 and TRBJ1-2; no definite D call. Trimming left V 4 bases short and J 0 bases short, with 3 bases between. The V gene's germline CDR1 is GTSNPN and CDR2 SVGIG (reference sequence). The CDR3 has 11 residues.